This TCR beta chain emerged from a study of graft-versus-host responses after intestinal transplantation. Study as a whole: All recipients were transplanted with multivisceral, liver-intestinal, or isolated intestinal grafts. Anti-thymocyte globulin induction, then tacrolimus and steroids for approximately 3 years, went to all recipients.

Assay: immunoSEQ multiplex PCR; the TCRdb copy retains only in-frame clones and omits some. The sample records 90,000 or so clones, 82% being singletons. This clone was detected once. What it binds is unknown. The CDR3 contains 14 residues. Trimming left V 9 bases short and J 3 bases short, with 15 bases between. The germline V gene has CDR1 MDHEN and CDR2 SYDVKM. This clonotype originated in a human donor who received an intestinal transplant. Sequenced material: unstimulated CD4+ T cells sorted from spleen or lymph node cells, taken before intestinal transplant. This rearrangement joins TRBV28 to TRBJ1-5; D is uncertain. DNA for the CDR3: TGTGCCAGTTCATTTCCCAGGTACAATCAGCCCCAGCATTTT. Amino acid sequence: CASSFPRYNQPQHF.